The 32 T cell receptor beta chains presented below share a single source sample, sequenced in a study of Ad26.COV2.S vaccination and SARS-CoV-2 variants. This table comes from immunoSEQ multiplex PCR, and its TCRdb copy is limited to in-frame clones, with some not included. Here the sample spans about 370,000 clones, around nine tenths being singletons. Regarding treatment: 15 to 20 received Ad26.COV2.S at low or high dose, single or two shots; 5 received placebo; per-sample allocation not given. Day 63 following the first vaccine or placebo injection was when the samples were taken. The source material was peripheral blood, sampled in a trial of Ad26.COV2.S vaccine versus placebo. The receptors shown here come from a person between 18 and 65 years old who received the Ad26.COV2.S COVID-19 vaccine or a placebo.

V gene TRBV18 combines with J gene TRBJ1-2, with D perhaps TRBD1 (5 bases). The V and J ends lost 6 bases and 4 bases respectively, with 18 bases between them. Germline V gives CDR1 KGHSH, CDR2 LQKENI. The CDR3 has 15 amino acids. The CDR3 is CASSSNPRGFYGYTF. For the CDR3, the DNA is TGTGCCAGCTCCTCTAACCCAAGGGGCTTCTATGGCTACACCTTC.

This clone appeared once. The chain carries TRBV3-1 (or the pseudogene TRBV3-2) and TRBJ1-2; TRBD1 matches at 9 bases. The length of the CDR3 is 14 residues. Germline trimming cut 1 base from V and 8 bases from J; bases unmatched to any gene: 5. Germline V gives CDR1 LGHDT, CDR2 YNNKEL (reference sequence). The CDR3 loop reads CASSQGGQGRGYTF. The CDR3 DNA is TGTGCCAGCAGCCAAGGGGGACAGGGTCGGGGCTACACCTTC.

In this sample, this clone turned up a few times. V and J are TRBV5-1 and TRBJ1-6; possible D gene TRBD1, 6 bases. CDR1 and CDR2 (germline): SGHRS, YFSETQ. This CDR3 comprises 14 residues. With 4 bases removed from V and 5 bases from J, the gap between germline ends came to 10 bases. The CDR3 DNA reads as TGCGCCAGCAGCACCGGACAGAATAATTCACCCCTCCACTTT. This gives the protein CASSTGQNNSPLHF. The full variable domain, with the rest looked up from reference TRBV5-1 and TRBJ1-6, is KAGVTQTPRYLIKTRGQQVTLSCSPISGHRSVSWYQQTPGQGLQFLFEYFSETQRNKGNFPGRFSGRQFSNSRSEMNVSTLELGDSALYLCASSTGQNNSPLHFGNGTRLTVT.

This clone was seen a handful of times. The chain uses TRBV7-9 and TRBJ1-6; D might be TRBD1 (6 bases). CDR1 SEHNR and CDR2 FQNEAQ come from the germline V gene (reference sequence). Trimming stripped 6 bases from V and 10 bases from J, with 16 bases between. The CDR3 is 14 amino acids. The CDR3 loop is CASSSGGPYSPLHF. For the CDR3, the DNA is TGTGCCAGCAGTAGTGGGGGGCCCTACTCACCCCTCCACTTT.

This clone was recorded once. V and J are TRBV10-3 and TRBJ2-7, with 9 bases lining up with TRBD1. The V gene end was trimmed by 5 bases and the J gene end by 4 bases; junction bases not matched to a gene: 6. From germline, CDR1 is ENHRY and CDR2 SYGVKD. The CDR3 is 14 residues long. For the CDR3, the DNA is TGTGCCATCAGTACCGGGACAGGGTTGTACGAGCAGTACTTC. Residues: CAISTGTGLYEQYF.

The V and J genes are TRBV7-9 and TRBJ2-5, with 12 bases lining up with TRBD2. Germline CDR1 reads SEHNR; CDR2 reads FQNEAQ (reference sequence). CDR3 length equals 18 residues. The junction had 12 bases not matched to a gene; V was cut back by 4 bases and J by 3 bases. The CDR3 spells CASSSNKGRTSGEETQYF. In nucleotides, the CDR3 is TGTGCCAGCAGCTCGAATAAGGGCCGGACTAGCGGGGAAGAGACCCAGTACTTC.

The V and J genes are TRBV2 and TRBJ1-4; D may be TRBD1 (5 bases). Trimming shortened V by 8 bases and J by 6 bases, and 13 bases separated the two germline ends. The CDR3 length is 13 residues. The germline gives CDR1 SNHLY, CDR2 FYNNEI. The CDR3 protein is CASQGLSDEKLFF. CDR3 sequence (DNA): TGTGCCAGCCAGGGCCTTTCCGATGAAAAACTGTTTTTT. Complete variable domain (other parts from reference TRBV2 and TRBJ1-4): EPEVTQTPSHQVTQMGQEVILRCVPISNHLYFYWYRQILGQKVEFLVSFYNNEISEKSEIFDDQFSVERPDGSNFTLKIRSTKLEDSAMYFCASQGLSDEKLFFGSGTQLSVL.

The chain links TRBV10-3 to TRBJ1-5; D perhaps matches TRBD1 (5 bases). V lost 0 bases and J lost 9, with 18 bases in between. Germline assignment: CDR1 ENHRY and CDR2 SYGVKD. CDR3 length: 16 residues. CDR3: CAISESGKGKPWPQHF. The CDR3 DNA sequence: TGTGCCATCAGTGAGTCGGGGAAGGGGAAACCTTGGCCCCAGCATTTT.

The rearrangement uses TRBV30 and TRBJ1-1, with TRBD1 matching over 7 bases. J gave up 4 bases and V 4 bases, and 3 bases lay outside the gene matches. Per the germline V gene, CDR1 is GTSNPN and CDR2 is SVGIG (reference sequence). CDR3 length: 12 amino acids. CDR3 in DNA: TGTGCCTGGACCAGGGGGGGCACTGAAGCTTTCTTT. Translated: CAWTRGGTEAFF.

This chain joins TRBV29-1 and TRBJ2-7, with a possible D match to TRBD1 (6 bases). Germline CDR1 is SQVTM and CDR2 is ANQGSEA. The V gene lost 6 bases and the J gene lost 2 bases, with 14 bases spanning the gap. The CDR3 is 13 residues long. In DNA, the CDR3 is TGCAGCGTCCTTTCGACAGGAACCTACGAGCAGTACTTC. Its translation is CSVLSTGTYEQYF.

The V and J genes are TRBV15 and TRBJ1-3; D gene uncertain. The CDR3 consists of 17 residues. Per the germline V gene, CDR1 is LNHNV and CDR2 is YYDKDF (reference sequence). The V and J ends lost 0 bases and 0 bases respectively, with 12 bases between them. This chain's CDR3 is CATSREHPRNSGNTIYF. The CDR3 DNA reads as TGTGCCACCAGCAGAGAGCATCCTAGGAACTCTGGAAACACCATATATTTT.

V gene TRBV12-3 or TRBV12-4 combines with J gene TRBJ1-1; no definite D call. The CDR3 extends over 13 amino acids. The V gene lost 2 bases and the J gene lost 0 bases, with 4 bases spanning the gap. CDR3 sequence: CASSLSMNTEAFF. The CDR3 DNA sequence: TGTGCCAGCAGTTTATCAATGAACACTGAAGCTTTCTTT.

The J gene is TRBJ2-5, the V gene TRBV30; no definite D call. The CDR3 totals 12 residues. Germline CDR1 GTSNPN, CDR2 SVGIG (reference sequence). V was clipped by 0 bases and J by 7 bases, with 9 bases between them. This chain's CDR3 is CAWSVAGGTQYF. In nucleotides, the CDR3 is TGTGCCTGGAGTGTAGCTGGCGGGACCCAGTACTTC.

This clone occurred once. The chain is built from TRBV29-1 and TRBJ1-5, with 11 bases matching TRBD1. The CDR3 is 14 amino acids. The V segment lost 6 bases and the J segment 6 bases; nucleotides outside the gene matches: 7. Germline CDR1 SQVTM, CDR2 ANQGSEA. CDR3 DNA: TGCAGCGTAGCGGACAGGGGGCGAATTCAGCCCCAGCATTTT. Translated: CSVADRGRIQPQHF.

The chain recombines TRBV5-4 with TRBJ1-2; 12 bases fit TRBD1. The CDR3 contains 15 residues. J lost 8 bases, V lost 0 bases, and 5 bases had no gene match. In germline, CDR1 is SGHNT, CDR2 YYREEE (reference sequence). CDR3 sequence reads: CASSLVGTGGMGYTF. The CDR3, as DNA: TGTGCCAGCAGCTTGGTAGGGACAGGGGGCATGGGCTACACCTTC. The full variable domain, with the rest looked up from reference TRBV5-4 and TRBJ1-2, is ETGVTQSPTHLIKTRGQQVTLRCSSQSGHNTVSWYQQALGQGPQFIFQYYREEENGRGNFPPRFSGLQFPNYSSELNVNALELDDSALYLCASSLVGTGGMGYTFGSGTRLTVV.

This chain links TRBV6-5 with TRBJ1-1; D not certain. The germline CDR1 and CDR2 sequences are MNHEY and SVGAGI. The CDR3 has 13 amino acids. Deletions cut 5 bases from V and 1 base from J, with 8 bases between. Written as DNA, the CDR3 is TGTGCCAGCAGTACGGACGGGAACACTGAAGCTTTCTTT. Protein: CASSTDGNTEAFF.

The chain recombines TRBV5-4 with TRBJ1-4; 9 bases map to TRBD1. The ends lost 3 bases at V and 1 base at J; junction bases unmatched: 7. The V gene's germline CDR1 is SGHNT and CDR2 YYREEE (reference sequence). CDR3 length equals 17 residues. The CDR3 coding sequence is TGTGCCAGCAGCTACACAGGGGGCCGGAGAACTAATGAAAAACTGTTTTTT. Protein product: CASSYTGGRRTNEKLFF.

This chain joins TRBV7-6 and TRBJ2-5; D uncertain. This CDR3 is 13 amino acids long. V lost 1 base and J 3 bases, leaving 6 bases between the germline ends. From germline, CDR1 is SGHVS and CDR2 FNYEAQ. CDR3 loop: CASSLVWEETQYF. CDR3 sequence (DNA): TGTGCCAGCAGCTTAGTCTGGGAAGAGACCCAGTACTTC.

The V and J genes are TRBV7-9 and TRBJ1-2; possible D gene TRBD1, 5 bases. The CDR3 has 15 residues. The V and J ends lost 1 base and 4 bases respectively, with 13 bases between them. Germline V gene data show CDR1 as SEHNR and CDR2 as FQNEAQ (reference sequence). The CDR3 sequence: CASSLVEQATYGYTF. In DNA, the CDR3 is TGTGCCAGCAGCTTAGTTGAACAGGCTACCTATGGCTACACCTTC.

The chain recombines TRBV2 with TRBJ2-1; no reliable D call. V was shortened by 6 bases and J by 8 bases, with 5 bases between the two germline ends. CDR1 and CDR2 (germline): SNHLY, FYNNEI. The CDR3 runs to 10 residues. CDR3 loop: CASRMDEQFF. As DNA, the CDR3 is TGTGCCAGCAGGATGGATGAGCAGTTCTTC.

This sequence joins TRBV27 and TRBJ1-5, with no clear D. V lost 2 bases to trimming and J lost 3 bases, with 11 bases between them. Germline-derived CDR1 and CDR2 are MNHEY and SMNVEV (reference sequence). The CDR3 runs to 15 residues. CDR3 protein: CASSLGSSFNQPQHF. CDR3 sequence (DNA): TGTGCCAGCAGTTTAGGTTCCAGCTTCAATCAGCCCCAGCATTTT.

This chain links TRBV9 with TRBJ1-2; a possible D gene is TRBD1 (5 bases). CDR1 SGDLS and CDR2 YYNGEE come from the germline V gene. This CDR3 contains 15 residues. The V gene lost 4 bases and the J gene lost 4 bases, with 17 bases spanning the gap. As DNA, the CDR3 is TGTGCCAGCAGCCGACCTTGGGGGGGTACCTATGGCTACACCTTC. This codes for CASSRPWGGTYGYTF.

With respect to this clone: Other nucleotide sequences from this sample produce the same CDR3. The chain is built from TRBV5-1 and TRBJ1-1; D unresolved. The ends were cut back, 0 bases at V and 5 bases at J, with 11 bases in the middle. Looked up from germline, CDR1 is SGHRS and CDR2 is YFSETQ. The CDR3 consists of 14 residues. CDR3 in amino acids: CASSLVGAGTEAFF. The DNA of the CDR3 is TGCGCCAGCAGCTTGGTGGGCGCGGGGACTGAAGCTTTCTTT. Full variable domain (missing parts from reference TRBV5-1 and TRBJ1-1): KAGVTQTPRYLIKTRGQQVTLSCSPISGHRSVSWYQQTPGQGLQFLFEYFSETQRNKGNFPGRFSGRQFSNSRSEMNVSTLELGDSALYLCASSLVGAGTEAFFGQGTRLTVV.

V gene TRBV6-2 or TRBV6-3 combines with J gene TRBJ1-5; unclear D gene. V shed 0 bases and J shed 3 bases, with 18 bases lying between them. The germline V gene encodes CDR1 MNHEY and CDR2 SVGEGT. CDR3 length: 18 amino acids. CDR3 amino acids: CASSYSVVSSGYNQPQHF. The CDR3 DNA follows: TGTGCCAGCAGTTACTCAGTTGTATCGTCGGGGTACAATCAGCCCCAGCATTTT.

This chain connects TRBV5-6 to TRBJ1-3; D possibly corresponds to TRBD1 (5 bases). Trimming removed 0 bases from V and 5 bases from J, with 9 bases in between. The CDR3 loop spans 14 amino acids. Germline V gene lookup returns CDR1 SGHDT and CDR2 YYEEEE. In nucleotides, the CDR3 is TGTGCCAGCAGCTTGGGTGGGACCAGAAACACCATATATTTT. Translation: CASSLGGTRNTIYF.

The rearrangement uses TRBV9 and TRBJ1-3, with D tentatively TRBD1 (6 bases). The CDR3 runs to 15 residues. With 4 bases removed from V and 2 bases from J, the gap between germline ends came to 13 bases. Germline V gene sequence: CDR1 SGDLS, CDR2 YYNGEE. The CDR3 sequence is CASSPRTGPGNTIYF. CDR3 coding DNA: TGTGCCAGCAGCCCTAGAACAGGGCCTGGAAACACCATATATTTT.

V gene TRBV14 combines with J gene TRBJ2-7; D unclear. Trimming left V 2 bases short and J 9 bases short, with 14 bases between. Germline values: CDR1 SGHDN, CDR2 FVKESK. The CDR3 runs to 13 residues. The CDR3 region has the DNA TGTGCCAGCAGCCAAAGCGACGGGCCGTGGCAGTACTTC. Its protein product is CASSQSDGPWQYF. The full variable domain, rest sourced from reference TRBV14 and TRBJ2-7, is EAGVTQFPSHSVIEKGQTVTLRCDPISGHDNLYWYRRVMGKEIKFLLHFVKESKQDESGMPNNRFLAERTGGTYSTLKVQPAELEDSGVYFCASSQSDGPWQYFGPGTRLTVT.

The chain is built from TRBV5-1 and TRBJ1-2; D is undetermined. Trimming stripped 4 bases from V and 1 base from J, with 11 bases between. Germline assignment: CDR1 SGHRS and CDR2 YFSETQ. This CDR3 region has 14 residues. CDR3 sequence (DNA): TGCGCCAGCAGCCCCTACCGGGATAACTATGGCTACACCTTC. It translates to CASSPYRDNYGYTF.

The chain is built from TRBV25-1 and TRBJ1-2; TRBD1 matches at 8 bases. CDR1 is MGHDK, CDR2 SYGVNS, per germline. The CDR3 extends over 13 amino acids. The CDR3 DNA is TGTGCGACCACCCTCCAGGGGGCACTCGGCTACACCTTC. It encodes CATTLQGALGYTF.

The chain is built from TRBV19 and TRBJ1-5; D perhaps matches TRBD1 (5 bases). The CDR3 covers 16 residues. Trimming pared 5 bases from V and 1 base from J, leaving 15 bases between. Per germline, CDR1 LNHDA and CDR2 SQIVND (reference sequence). CDR3 nucleotide sequence: TGTGCCAGTAGTTTTACCGGGACCGGGAGCAATCAGCCCCAGCATTTT. Translation: CASSFTGTGSNQPQHF. Combining the CDR3 with reference TRBV19 and TRBJ1-5 gives the whole variable domain DGGITQSPKYLFRKEGQNVTLSCEQNLNHDAMYWYRQDPGQGLRLIYYSQIVNDFQKGDIAEGYSVSREKKESFPLTVTSAQKNPTAFYLCASSFTGTGSNQPQHFGDGTRLSIL.

This chain connects TRBV7-2 to TRBJ2-3; 12 nucleotides line up with TRBD2. The CDR3 runs 19 residues. CDR1 is SGHTA and CDR2 is FQGNSA in the germline V gene. Losses at the gene ends were 5 bases for V and 2 bases for J; bases not matched to a gene: 14. The CDR3, as DNA: TGTGCCAGCAGCCTACCGACCCGCAGACTAGCGGGGGTCACAGATACGCAGTATTTT. Translating it yields CASSLPTRRLAGVTDTQYF.

The gene calls are TRBV6-5 and TRBJ1-5; D gene uncertain. The CDR3 is made up of 14 amino acids. V was trimmed by 0 bases and J by 6 bases, leaving 9 bases between them. The germline V gene has CDR1 MNHEY and CDR2 SVGAGI. The CDR3 region is CASSYSPLVQPQHF. The CDR3 DNA is TGTGCCAGCAGTTACTCCCCGCTGGTTCAGCCCCAGCATTTT.